One and the same sample provided the 19 T cell receptor beta chains below, sequenced in a study of immune cell composition in non-small cell lung cancer. Method: immunoSEQ multiplex PCR; TCRdb's copy keeps in-frame clones and lacks some. The sample carries about 3,700 clones, around 68% recorded once. Sequences were obtained from lung tumor tissue. The source of these receptors is a human donor with non-small cell lung cancer.

This chain uses TRBV5-4 with TRBJ2-5, with D tentatively TRBD1 (5 bases). This CDR3 is 13 amino acids long. V lost 3 bases and J lost 3, with 9 bases in between. Germline CDR1 and CDR2: SGHNT and YYREEE (reference sequence). This CDR3 is CASSSTAKETQYF. Here the CDR3 DNA reads TGTGCCAGCAGCTCGACAGCTAAAGAGACCCAGTACTTC.

The V call is TRBV6-5, the J call TRBJ1-5; D might be TRBD1 (5 bases). CDR3 length: 14 residues. CDR1 and CDR2 from the germline V gene are MNHEY and SVGAGI. The ends were cut back, 4 bases at V and 5 bases at J, with 12 bases in the middle. CDR3 protein: CASSSLEGHQPQHF. The CDR3 bases are TGTGCCAGCAGTTCGCTGGAGGGGCATCAGCCCCAGCATTTT.

Only one count was recorded for this clone. This rearrangement joins TRBV5-4 to TRBJ2-7; 7 bases agree with TRBD1. V shed 3 bases and J 5 bases; nucleotides not matched to a gene: 5. In germline, CDR1 is SGHNT, CDR2 YYREEE (reference sequence). CDR3 length: 13 amino acids. DNA for the CDR3: TGTGCCAGCAGCTACAGGGGTGATGACGAGCAGTACTTC. Protein product: CASSYRGDDEQYF.

CDR3 in amino acids: CASSAPGTSDNEQFF. CDR3 sequence (DNA): TGTGCCAGCAGCGCCCCCGGGACTAGCGACAATGAGCAGTTCTTC. The V gene is TRBV27, the J gene TRBJ2-1, with TRBD2 matching over 10 bases. Germline V gives CDR1 MNHEY, CDR2 SMNVEV (reference sequence). V dropped 6 bases and J dropped 5; count of bases not matched to a gene: 7. The CDR3 consists of 15 residues.

V and J are TRBV5-1 and TRBJ2-5; D may be TRBD2 (5 bases). V lost 1 base and J lost 3, with 10 bases in between. The CDR3 runs 14 residues. Germline CDR1 is SGHRS and CDR2 is YFSETQ. The CDR3 DNA is TGCGCCAGCAGCTTGATCCGGGGTGAAGAGACCCAGTACTTC. Its protein product is CASSLIRGEETQYF.

This chain uses TRBV7-2 with TRBJ2-5; 7 bases fit TRBD2. The CDR3 totals 12 residues. The V gene's germline CDR1 is SGHTA and CDR2 FQGNSA. V lost 4 bases to trimming and J lost 5 bases; unmatched junction nucleotides: 1. CDR3 residues: CASSWGGETQYF. CDR3 DNA: TGTGCCAGCAGCTGGGGAGGGGAGACCCAGTACTTC.

Only one count was recorded for this clone. The gene calls are TRBV9 and TRBJ2-1; D gene unclear. CDR3 length: 16 amino acids. The germline gives CDR1 SGDLS, CDR2 YYNGEE. With 0 bases removed from V and 1 base from J, the gap between germline ends came to 11 bases. CDR3 in DNA: TGTGCCAGCAGCGTAGGTGCGGCACCTTCCTACAATGAGCAGTTCTTC. As protein: CASSVGAAPSYNEQFF.

This chain joins TRBV28 and TRBJ2-7; 10 bases agree with TRBD2. This CDR3 is built from 16 residues. V shed 0 bases, J shed 7 bases, and the junction held 9 bases outside the gene matches. CDR1 is MDHEN and CDR2 is SYDVKM in the germline V gene. CDR3 loop: CASSLWVSGGAEEQYF. The CDR3 region has the DNA TGTGCCAGCAGTTTATGGGTGAGCGGGGGGGCGGAAGAGCAGTACTTC.

The chain has TRBV2 and TRBJ1-5; 7 bases are shared with TRBD1. Germline V gives CDR1 SNHLY, CDR2 FYNNEI. The trim removed 6 bases at V and 4 bases at J, leaving 3 bases unmatched. This CDR3 is built from 13 residues. The CDR3 sequence is CASRDRVNQPQHF. The DNA of the CDR3 is TGTGCCAGCAGAGACAGGGTGAATCAGCCCCAGCATTTT.

The rearrangement uses TRBV7-8 and TRBJ2-2; 10 nucleotides align to TRBD2. CDR1 SGHVS and CDR2 FQNEAQ come from the germline V gene. V was clipped by 5 bases and J by 1 base; unmatched bases: 7. There are 17 residues in the CDR3. The CDR3 DNA is TGTGCCAGCAGCGGGAGATGGACTAGCGGGAACACCGGGGAGCTGTTTTTT. Encoded protein: CASSGRWTSGNTGELFF.

The chain combines TRBV15 with TRBJ1-5; perhaps TRBD1 as D (5 bases). Germline V lookup: CDR1 LNHNV, CDR2 YYDKDF (reference sequence). V was trimmed by 5 bases and J by 1 base, leaving 15 bases between them. The CDR3 consists of 16 residues. The CDR3 is CATSPRGGKSNQPQHF. The CDR3 DNA sequence: TGTGCCACCAGCCCCCGGGGGGGGAAGAGCAATCAGCCCCAGCATTTT.

The rearrangement joins TRBV4-3 to TRBJ2-7; 15 bases align to TRBD2. The CDR3 sequence is 19 residues long. Losses at the gene ends were 3 bases for V and 2 bases for J; bases not matched to a gene: 11. Germline CDR1 LGHNA, CDR2 YSLEER. DNA for the CDR3: TGCGCCAGCAGCCATCGGACTAGCGGGGGGGAGGGGAGTACCTACGAGCAGTACTTC. Its protein is CASSHRTSGGEGSTYEQYF.

This clone was counted between two and nine times. The rearrangement links TRBV28 to TRBJ2-1, with 7 bases fitting TRBD2. This CDR3 comprises 16 residues. Germline V lookup: CDR1 MDHEN, CDR2 SYDVKM. V lost 2 bases, J lost 7 bases, and 11 bases stayed unmatched. This CDR3 reads CASSLRLAGVLNEQFF. The CDR3 DNA sequence: TGTGCCAGCAGTTTACGTTTGGCGGGAGTATTGAATGAGCAGTTCTTC.

This clone was counted a few times. V gene TRBV6-5 combines with J gene TRBJ1-1; D uncertain. Per the germline V gene, CDR1 is MNHEY and CDR2 is SVGAGI. V was trimmed by 2 bases and J by 5 bases, leaving 9 bases between them. The CDR3 runs 13 residues. This CDR3 reads CASSYTPGTEAFF. The CDR3, as DNA: TGTGCCAGCAGTTACACCCCGGGGACTGAAGCTTTCTTT.

V and J are TRBV18 and TRBJ1-1; TRBD1 is a possible D gene (5 bases). Germline loops: CDR1 KGHSH, CDR2 LQKENI. V lost 2 bases and J 2 bases, leaving 15 bases between the germline ends. The CDR3 sequence is 16 residues long. CDR3 sequence: CASSPGAGKANTEAFF. As DNA, the CDR3 is TGTGCCAGCTCACCAGGGGCAGGGAAGGCCAACACTGAAGCTTTCTTT.

The chain links TRBV5-6 to TRBJ2-1; 8 nucleotides line up with TRBD1. The CDR3 spans 15 residues. The V segment lost 4 bases and the J segment 4 bases; nucleotides outside the gene matches: 7. Looked up from germline, CDR1 is SGHDT and CDR2 is YYEEEE. The CDR3 DNA sequence: TGTGCCAGCAGCCCCGGGACAGGTTCTTACAATGAGCAGTTCTTC. It codes for CASSPGTGSYNEQFF.

The chain links TRBV5-1 to TRBJ2-7, with D possibly TRBD1 on 5 matching bases. Trimming removed 2 bases from V and 4 bases from J, with 25 bases in between. The germline V gene has CDR1 SGHRS and CDR2 YFSETQ. This CDR3 has 18 residues. The CDR3 nucleotides are TGCGCCAGCAGCTTTATCACCCCACTGGGGCCGATCTCTTACGAGCAGTACTTC. It yields the protein CASSFITPLGPISYEQYF. Using reference TRBV5-1 and TRBJ2-7 for the parts outside the CDR3, the full variable domain is KAGVTQTPRYLIKTRGQQVTLSCSPISGHRSVSWYQQTPGQGLQFLFEYFSETQRNKGNFPGRFSGRQFSNSRSEMNVSTLELGDSALYLCASSFITPLGPISYEQYFGPGTRLTVT.

The genes are TRBV5-6 and TRBJ2-1, with TRBD2 identical over 11 bases. V lost 3 bases and J lost 11; bases outside the gene matches: 13. This CDR3 is 16 amino acids long. The germline CDR1 and CDR2 sequences are SGHDT and YYEEEE. The chain's CDR3 is CASSSFSGRALNKQFF. CDR3 coding DNA: TGTGCCAGCAGCTCCTTTAGCGGGAGGGCCTTAAATAAGCAGTTCTTC.

This rearrangement joins TRBV29-1 to TRBJ1-1; D perhaps matches TRBD1 (6 bases). The V gene's germline CDR1 is SQVTM and CDR2 ANQGSEA. This CDR3 is built from 11 residues. Trimming took 4 bases from V and 10 from J, leaving 13 bases between them. CDR3 nucleotide sequence: TGCAGCGTTGTTGATGCCAGGGGAGCTTTCTTT. This gives the protein CSVVDARGAFF.